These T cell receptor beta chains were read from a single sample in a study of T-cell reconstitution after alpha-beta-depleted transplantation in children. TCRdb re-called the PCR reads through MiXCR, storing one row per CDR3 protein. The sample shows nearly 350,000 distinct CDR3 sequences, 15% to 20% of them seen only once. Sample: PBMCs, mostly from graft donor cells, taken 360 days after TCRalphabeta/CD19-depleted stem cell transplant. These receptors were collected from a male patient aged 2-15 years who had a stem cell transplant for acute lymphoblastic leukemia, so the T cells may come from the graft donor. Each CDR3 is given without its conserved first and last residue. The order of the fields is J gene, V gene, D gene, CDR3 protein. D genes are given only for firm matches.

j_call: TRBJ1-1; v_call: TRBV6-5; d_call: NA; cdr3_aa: ASSYSWTLNTEAF
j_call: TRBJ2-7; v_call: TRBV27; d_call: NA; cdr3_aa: ASSFRTHLQGMGGSATNEQY
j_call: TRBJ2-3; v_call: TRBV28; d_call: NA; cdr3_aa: AASNGNYLNTDTQY
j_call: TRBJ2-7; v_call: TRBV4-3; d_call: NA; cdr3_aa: ASSRLLGTYEQY
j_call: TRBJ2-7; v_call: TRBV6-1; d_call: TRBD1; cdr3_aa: AALFPGQLSYEQY
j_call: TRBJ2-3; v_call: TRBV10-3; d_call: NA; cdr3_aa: AIQGLGTDTQY
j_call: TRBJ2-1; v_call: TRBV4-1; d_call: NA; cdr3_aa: ASSQWRGRPPNEQF
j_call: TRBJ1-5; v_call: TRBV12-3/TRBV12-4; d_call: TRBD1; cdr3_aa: ASSSPQGAGNQPQH
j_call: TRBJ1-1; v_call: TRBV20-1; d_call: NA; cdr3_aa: SAQRGRVGQNTEAF
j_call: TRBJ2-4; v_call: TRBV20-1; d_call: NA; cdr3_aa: SAGHTGDIQY
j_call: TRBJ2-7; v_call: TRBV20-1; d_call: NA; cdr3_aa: SAIGTGTASYEQY
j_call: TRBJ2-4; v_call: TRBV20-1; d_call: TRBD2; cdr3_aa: SARDWASGRATAKNIQY
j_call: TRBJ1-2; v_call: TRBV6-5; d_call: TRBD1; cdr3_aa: ASSHRGSYT
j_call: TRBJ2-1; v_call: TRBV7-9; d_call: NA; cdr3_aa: ASSSVREPPYNEQF
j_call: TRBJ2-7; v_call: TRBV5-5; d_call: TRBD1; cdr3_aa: ASSLWTGASYEQY
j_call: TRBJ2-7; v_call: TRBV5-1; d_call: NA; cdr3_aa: ASSPTGIEQY
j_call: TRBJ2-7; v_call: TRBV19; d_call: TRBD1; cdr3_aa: ASSIDGRDSYEQY
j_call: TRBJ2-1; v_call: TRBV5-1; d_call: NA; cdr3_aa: ASSWRAPNNEQF
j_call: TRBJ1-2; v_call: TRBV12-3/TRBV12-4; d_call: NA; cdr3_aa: ASSFRGAHVNYGYT
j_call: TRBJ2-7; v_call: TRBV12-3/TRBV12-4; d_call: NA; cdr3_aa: ASSGRKFGEQY
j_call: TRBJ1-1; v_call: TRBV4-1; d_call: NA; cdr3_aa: ASSQVPGEDTEAF
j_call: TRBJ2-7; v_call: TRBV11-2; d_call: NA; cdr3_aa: ASSLDRWRLYEQY
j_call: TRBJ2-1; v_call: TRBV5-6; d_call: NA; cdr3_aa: ASSLWWSTGINEQF
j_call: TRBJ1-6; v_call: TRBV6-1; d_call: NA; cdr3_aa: ASRWRQADGNSPLH
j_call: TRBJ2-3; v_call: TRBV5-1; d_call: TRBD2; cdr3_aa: ASSPGTSGRPADTQY
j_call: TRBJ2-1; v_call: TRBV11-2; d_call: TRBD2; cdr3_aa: ASSASGRSLEQF
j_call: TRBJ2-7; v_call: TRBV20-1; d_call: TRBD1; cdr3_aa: SARSPGQGTYEQY
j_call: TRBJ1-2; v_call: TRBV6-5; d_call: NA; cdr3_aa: ASSYSELYGYT
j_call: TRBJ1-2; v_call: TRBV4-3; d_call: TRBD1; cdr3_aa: ASSLARGRTYGYT
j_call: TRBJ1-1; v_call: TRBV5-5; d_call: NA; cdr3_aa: ASSLEGAGAF
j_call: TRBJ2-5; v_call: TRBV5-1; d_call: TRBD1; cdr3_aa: ASSWTGDQETQY
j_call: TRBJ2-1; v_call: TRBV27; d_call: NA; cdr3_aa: ASSSGLGEQF
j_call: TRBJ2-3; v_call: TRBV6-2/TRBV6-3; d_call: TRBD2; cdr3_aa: ASSTKIAGASTDTQY
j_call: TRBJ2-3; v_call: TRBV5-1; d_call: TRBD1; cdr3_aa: ASSLPLDRAGVDTQY
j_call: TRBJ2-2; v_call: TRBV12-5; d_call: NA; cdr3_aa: ASGRGPGELF
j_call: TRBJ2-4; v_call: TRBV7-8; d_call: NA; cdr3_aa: ASSPRGDVAKNIQY
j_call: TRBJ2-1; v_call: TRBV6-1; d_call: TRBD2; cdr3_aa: ASSLAGEGNEQF
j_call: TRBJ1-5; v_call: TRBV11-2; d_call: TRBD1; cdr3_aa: ASSPLSRGLRGNQPQH
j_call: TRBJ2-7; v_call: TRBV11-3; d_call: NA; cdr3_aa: ASSLVSRTARPKAYEQY
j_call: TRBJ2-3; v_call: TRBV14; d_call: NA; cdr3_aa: ASSHLGGTDTQY
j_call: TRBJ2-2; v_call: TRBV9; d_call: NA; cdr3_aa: ASSAEVAASPSGELF
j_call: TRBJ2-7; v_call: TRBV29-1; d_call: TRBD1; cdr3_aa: SVELRQGGLYEQY
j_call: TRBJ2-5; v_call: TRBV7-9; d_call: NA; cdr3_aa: ASSLVIGSGETQY
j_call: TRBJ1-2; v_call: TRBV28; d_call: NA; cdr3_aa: ASTPYPGDGYT
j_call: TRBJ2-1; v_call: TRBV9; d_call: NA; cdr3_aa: ASSVDLGVGQQF
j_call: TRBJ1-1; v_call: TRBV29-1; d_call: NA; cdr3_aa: SVATMGGSEAF
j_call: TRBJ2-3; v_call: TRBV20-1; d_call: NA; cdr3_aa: SSHTPEAEGQIGQY
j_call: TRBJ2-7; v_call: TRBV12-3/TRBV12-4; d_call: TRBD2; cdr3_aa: ASSLQLAGIYEQY
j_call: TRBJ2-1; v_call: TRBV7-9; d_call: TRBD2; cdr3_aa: ASSVWREGQSYNEQF
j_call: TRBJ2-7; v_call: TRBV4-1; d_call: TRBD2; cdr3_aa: ASSPGLAGVGEQY
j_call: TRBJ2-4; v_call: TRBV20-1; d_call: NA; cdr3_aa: CASTAPGAKNIQY
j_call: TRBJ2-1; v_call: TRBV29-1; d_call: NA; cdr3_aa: SVGGSNEQF
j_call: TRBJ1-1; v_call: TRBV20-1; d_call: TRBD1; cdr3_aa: SARQGAYTEAF
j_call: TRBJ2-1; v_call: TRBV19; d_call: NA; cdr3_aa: ASSIEDSLSSYNEQF
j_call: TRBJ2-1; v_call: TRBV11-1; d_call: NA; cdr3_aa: ASSLSRENEQF